This section outlines one TCR beta chain sequence together with its context. The antigen remains undetermined. Each sample's TCRB immunosequencing used five hundred nanograms of biopsy DNA. Measured with immunoSEQ multiplex PCR; TCRdb has only the in-frame clones, and not every one. The sample consists of 2,000 to 2,500 clones, about 85% of them appearing once. The data derive from a study of T cell repertoires in ileal Crohn's disease. Looking at the study overall: Median disease duration was about 8.2 years; 35% smoked at surgery. The study, taken as a whole, reports: Compared with CD4 T cells, sorted CD8 cells carried more expanded clones. Clonal expansions were more frequent in active smokers than non-smokers at surgery.

Trimming shortened V by 5 bases and J by 6 bases, and 13 bases separated the two germline ends. The CDR3 length is 14 residues. Germline lookup yields CDR1 LNHDA and CDR2 SQIVND (reference sequence). The sample comprised ileal tissue. The TCR sequence derives from an adult with Crohn's disease. The rearrangement links TRBV19 to TRBJ2-2, with a weak D call TRBD2 (5 bases). CDR3 sequence reads: CASSPGGVAGELFF. DNA of the CDR3: TGTGCCAGTAGTCCCGGAGGTGTGGCCGGGGAGCTGTTTTTT. The full variable domain, with the rest looked up from reference TRBV19 and TRBJ2-2, is DGGITQSPKYLFRKEGQNVTLSCEQNLNHDAMYWYRQDPGQGLRLIYYSQIVNDFQKGDIAEGYSVSREKKESFPLTVTSAQKNPTAFYLCASSPGGVAGELFFGEGSRLTVL.